Reported below is one T cell receptor (beta chain). Its antigen is currently not known. HCMV serostatus was determined by detecting HCMV-specific IgG in serum with a commercial ELISA kit. Ficoll density gradient centrifugation was used to isolate peripheral blood mononuclear cells from blood. The data are from a study of T cells expressing NK-cell markers (dated by TCRdb to the early 2020s). With respect to the entire study: Three sorted T-cell subsets (CD3+CD56+NKG2C+, CD3+CD56+NKG2C- and CD3+CD56-NKG2C+) from several donors had their TCR beta-chain repertoires profiled. Among the eight sequenced donors, seven were HCMV-seropositive and one was HCMV-seronegative. The eight sequenced donors were randomly selected healthy volunteers, three men and five women. Illumina HiSeq 2000/2500, MiSeq or NextSeq was used to sequence libraries as 2 x 150 bp reads.

The CDR3 sequence holds 14 residues, the cysteine and phenylalanine included. Only the protein is on record. The sequencer listed for this sample is Illumina HiSeq 2000. TCR beta cDNA libraries were prepared using 5'RACE template switching, which introduced a universal primer site and unique molecular identifiers. cDNA synthesis was primed from the TCR beta constant segment and was followed by two successive PCR amplification steps. Concerning the study's data processing: MIGEC was used to demultiplex reads and group reads by UMI, and MiTCR was used to assemble and quantify clonotypes. To remove erroneous sequences, TCR cDNA sequences were retained only when supported by two or more reads. The tcR package was used for downstream repertoire analysis, and clonotypes were matched between fractions using CDR3 nucleotide sequence together with V segment. VDJmatch was used to annotate antigen specificity against VDJdb, with one amino acid substitution in CDR3 allowed. After the reads were reprocessed by TCRdb, one entry was made per CDR3 protein sequence, with no DNA. TCRdb's processing, not the authors' own work, is the source of the V and J calls. The sample's clone listing holds roughly 450,000 distinct CDR3 sequences. 1.4% to 1.5% of the sample is in the top ten clones.

Study-wide conclusions, independent of this receptor: For five or six donors, the dominant CD3+CD56+NKG2C+ clonotypes were among the top 10 CD8+ clonotypes and accounted for roughly 1.0-8% of CD8+ T cells. Those dominant clonotypes were again the most abundant among CD3+CD56-NKG2C+ cells in a handful of donors, at roughly 28.3-60.1%. Whether the expanded NKG2C-expressing T cell clones were specific for HCMV antigens remained unclear.

The V and J genes are TRBV12-3 or TRBV12-4 and TRBJ2-7; TCRdb reports TRBD1, a call that lacks DNA to check it against. The source of this sequence is a woman aged 50 to 60 in good health. Donor details come from another sample of the same person, matched by shared clones. The sequenced sample consisted of blood T cells: a sorted CD56 or NKG2C T cell subset, CD4+ or CD8+ T cells, or bulk PBMC T cells (not recorded which). CDR3 protein: CASSFGAANYEQYF.